One and the same sample provided the 17 T cell receptor beta chains below, sequenced in a study of response to subunit inactivated influenza vaccine. TCRdb re-called the RT-PCR reads through MiXCR, storing one row per CDR3 protein. The repertoire holds fewer than 600,000 distinct CDR3 sequences, with less than 7.5% as singletons. Sequences were derived from PBMCs from blood, sampled roughly 24 months after vaccination. These receptors all come from a man aged 50 to 69 who received an inactivated influenza vaccine.

This clonotype was counted many times. V is TRBV12-3 or TRBV12-4 and J is TRBJ2-5; 7 positions match TRBD2. V was clipped by 5 bases and J by 2 bases; unmatched bases: 8. CDR3 size: 15 residues. The CDR3 here is CASSPNSGFQETQYF. The CDR3 DNA reads as TGTGCCAGCAGTCCTAATAGCGGGTTTCAAGAGACCCAGTACTTC.

In this sample, this clonotype turned up a few times. V and J are TRBV5-1 and TRBJ2-3, with TRBD2 matching over 9 bases. After removal of 5 bases from V and 2 bases from J, the junction contained 6 bases not matched to a gene. The CDR3 sequence is 15 residues long. Germline values: CDR1 SGHRS, CDR2 YFSETQ. CDR3 bases: TGCGCCAGCAGGATAGCGGGGGCGAACACAGATACGCAGTATTTT. Protein product: CASRIAGANTDTQYF. The variable domain in full, completed from reference TRBV5-1 and TRBJ2-3, reads KAGVTQTPRYLIKTRGQQVTLSCSPISGHRSVSWYQQTPGQGLQFLFEYFSETQRNKGNFPGRFSGRQFSNSRSEMNVSTLELGDSALYLCASRIAGANTDTQYFGPGTRLTVL.

The CDR3 coding sequence is TGTGCCAGCAGTGAACCTGGGAGTCTGGGGGCCAACGTCCTGACTTTC. Protein product: CASSEPGSLGANVLTF. The rearrangement uses TRBV25-1 and TRBJ2-6; a weak D match, TRBD2 (5 bases). Germline V gives CDR1 MGHDK, CDR2 SYGVNS. V was pared by 2 bases and J by 4 bases, with 12 bases between. The CDR3 runs to 16 residues.

V is TRBV28 and J is TRBJ2-5; D perhaps matches TRBD2 (6 bases). CDR3 size: 14 residues. Germline V gives CDR1 MDHEN, CDR2 SYDVKM. V lost 7 bases and J lost 5, with 17 bases in between. CDR3 region: CASKGGFSIETQYF. The CDR3 DNA reads as TGTGCCAGCAAGGGAGGTTTTTCTATTGAGACCCAGTACTTC. Full variable domain (outside the CDR3, taken from reference TRBV28 and TRBJ2-5): DVKVTQSSRYLVKRTGEKVFLECVQDMDHENMFWYRQDPGLGLRLIYFSYDVKMKEKGDIPEGYSVSREKKERFSLILESASTNQTSMYLCASKGGFSIETQYFGPGTRLLVL.

This clonotype occurred a few times. The rearrangement links TRBV4-2 to TRBJ2-7, with D maybe TRBD1 (7 bases). The CDR3 totals 14 residues. Germline CDR1 LGHNA, CDR2 YNFKEQ. V was cut by 0 bases and J by 7 bases, with 13 bases left in between. In DNA form, the CDR3 reads TGTGCCAGCAGCCAAGATAGGAGGGGGCAAGAGCAGTACTTC. Its translation is CASSQDRRGQEQYF.

CDR3 protein: CASSQGDTRGGELFF. The DNA for the CDR3 is TGTGCCAGCAGCCAAGGGGACACTCGGGGCGGGGAGCTGTTTTTT. The genes are TRBV4-2 and TRBJ2-2; maybe TRBD1 (6 bases). The CDR3 has 15 residues. Germline CDR1 and CDR2: LGHNA and YNFKEQ. V dropped 1 base and J dropped 7 bases, with 13 bases sitting between them.

In this sample, this clonotype turned up many times. The chain is built from TRBV29-1 and TRBJ2-2; no definite D call. The CDR3 covers 12 residues. V was shortened by 7 bases and J by 5 bases, with 11 bases between the two germline ends. Germline CDR1 SQVTM, CDR2 ANQGSEA. The CDR3 nucleotides read TGCAGCGGAAAGACTGTGACCGGGGAGCTGTTTTTT. Translating it yields CSGKTVTGELFF.

This clonotype was picked up a small number of times. A read error may produce the germline difference seen at one junction end. The chain carries TRBV12-3 or TRBV12-4 and TRBJ2-7; 9 nucleotides agree with TRBD1. This CDR3 is 14 amino acids long. CDR3 region: CASSPTGGSFEQYF. The CDR3 region has the DNA TGTGCCAGCAGCCCGACAGGGGGTTCCTTCGAGCAGTACTTC.

This clonotype has ten or more counts. The chain carries TRBV7-2 and TRBJ1-4; D ambiguous. V was trimmed by 3 bases and J by 7 bases, leaving 9 bases between them. The CDR3 runs to 13 residues. The germline V gene encodes CDR1 SGHTA and CDR2 FQGNSA. In nucleotides, the CDR3 is TGTGCCAGCAGCTTCGCATTAAGTGAAAAACTGTTTTTT. It yields the protein CASSFALSEKLFF.

At least ten counts were recorded for this clonotype. V is TRBV10-3 and J is TRBJ2-1, with D hard to call. The CDR3 is 13 residues long. Between the trimmed V and J ends, which lost 6 bases and 1 base, there was a span of 7 bases. The V gene's germline CDR1 is ENHRY and CDR2 SYGVKD. The CDR3 region is CAIRGGSYNEQFF. CDR3 sequence (DNA): TGTGCCATCAGAGGTGGGTCCTACAATGAGCAGTTCTTC.

J is TRBJ1-2 and V is TRBV6-2 or TRBV6-3, with 8 nucleotides matching TRBD1. V lost 0 bases and J lost 4; bases outside the gene matches: 7. Germline CDR1 MNHEY, CDR2 SVGEGT. CDR3 length: 16 amino acids. The CDR3 protein is CASSYSIGQGPYGYTF. In nucleotides, the CDR3 is TGTGCCAGCAGTTACTCCATCGGACAGGGTCCCTATGGCTACACCTTC.

This clonotype was recorded at least ten times. The J gene is TRBJ2-4, the V gene TRBV12-3 or TRBV12-4, with 7 bases matching TRBD2. The J segment lost 7 bases and the V segment lost 2 bases, leaving 8 bases of the junction unmatched. The CDR3 extends over 15 amino acids. This chain's CDR3 is CASSLWAGASNIQYF. The CDR3 nucleotides read TGTGCCAGCAGTTTATGGGCGGGAGCATCTAACATTCAGTACTTC.

In its sample, this clonotype was seen a few times. The chain links TRBV4-2 to TRBJ1-5; no firm D call. The CDR3 totals 14 residues. Germline CDR1 LGHNA, CDR2 YNFKEQ. Trimming pared 4 bases from V and 2 bases from J, leaving 9 bases between. The CDR3 reads CASSRYRGNQPQHF. The CDR3 coding sequence is TGTGCCAGCAGCCGATACCGAGGCAATCAGCCCCAGCATTTT.

The rearrangement joins TRBV20-1 to TRBJ1-3; D call uncertain. Trimming pared 2 bases from V and 0 bases from J, leaving 11 bases between. CDR1 is DFQATT, CDR2 SNEGSKA, per germline (reference sequence). CDR3 size: 15 residues. The CDR3 sequence is CSARRGPFSGNTIYF. The CDR3 DNA sequence: TGCAGTGCTAGACGAGGGCCATTCTCTGGAAACACCATATATTTT.

This clonotype was observed at least ten times. The chain links TRBV11-2 to TRBJ2-3; D not resolved. From germline, CDR1 is SGHAT and CDR2 FQNNGV. The CDR3 totals 16 residues. V was shortened by 2 bases and J by 0 bases, with 12 bases between the two germline ends. The CDR3 loop is CASSLFSAHSTDTQYF. The DNA of the CDR3 is TGTGCCAGCAGCTTATTTTCCGCACACAGCACAGATACGCAGTATTTT.

This sequence joins TRBV6-1 and TRBJ1-2, with D hard to call. The germline gives CDR1 MNHNS, CDR2 SASEGT. Trimming took 3 bases from V and 4 from J, leaving 0 bases between them. There are 10 residues in the CDR3. The CDR3 protein is CASSDYGYTF. CDR3 nucleotide sequence: TGTGCCAGCAGTGACTATGGCTACACCTTC.

Only a few counts were recorded for this clonotype. The V call is TRBV4-2, the J call TRBJ2-1; 8 bases agree with TRBD1. CDR1 and CDR2 (germline): LGHNA, YNFKEQ. The CDR3 extends over 15 amino acids. After removal of 5 bases from V and 7 bases from J, the junction contained 10 bases not matched to a gene. CDR3 in DNA: TGTGCCAGCAGCTCGACAGGGGAGCAGATTAATGAGCAGTTCTTC. It translates to CASSSTGEQINEQFF.